These 20 T cell receptor beta chains were sequenced from one sample in a study of blood T cells in healthy people across ages. Primers used in a second PCR of roughly 6 to 12 cycles were a sample-barcoded 5' primer and a J-beta primer mix. TCRdb re-called the 5' RACE reads with MiXCR, one entry per CDR3 protein. This table holds nearly 1 million distinct CDR3 sequences, roughly 51% found once. Sequencing was carried out using blood. These receptors were obtained from a woman aged 60-75 years in good health.

The J gene is TRBJ1-4, the V gene TRBV28, with D tentatively TRBD1 (5 bases). Germline lookup yields CDR1 MDHEN and CDR2 SYDVKM. Trimming cost V 9 bases and J 9 bases, with 20 bases left between them. The CDR3 is 14 amino acids. The CDR3 region has the DNA TGTGCCAGTAGGGTGGGGGGTCGATCCAAAAAACTGTTTTTT. This codes for CASRVGGRSKKLFF.

V is TRBV14 and J is TRBJ2-1; D is possibly TRBD1 (5 bases). V lost 0 bases, J lost 8 bases, and 8 bases lay in between. This CDR3 region has 13 residues. In germline, CDR1 is SGHDN, CDR2 FVKESK. The CDR3 DNA reads as TGTGCCAGCAGCCAAGATCTAGGGGATGAGCAGTTCTTC. It encodes CASSQDLGDEQFF.

The chain employs TRBV15 and TRBJ1-1; D is perhaps TRBD1 (5 bases). CDR1 LNHNV and CDR2 YYDKDF come from the germline V gene (reference sequence). The V and J ends lost 2 bases and 6 bases respectively, with 22 bases between them. The CDR3 consists of 17 residues. The chain's CDR3 is CATSRLRWGRADAEAFF. The CDR3 DNA is TGTGCCACCAGCAGATTACGGTGGGGCAGGGCGGACGCTGAAGCTTTCTTT.

The chain has TRBV20-1 and TRBJ2-7; D remains ambiguous. Germline V gene lookup returns CDR1 DFQATT and CDR2 SNEGSKA (reference sequence). The CDR3 covers 13 residues. Between the trimmed V and J ends, which lost 3 bases and 3 bases, there was a span of 12 bases. This CDR3 reads CSASRQPNYEQYF. As DNA, the CDR3 is TGCAGTGCTAGTAGGCAGCCAAACTACGAGCAGTACTTC.

This clonotype was counted ten times or more. The rearrangement joins TRBV30 to TRBJ2-3; either TRBD1 or TRBD2 may fit D (5 bases each). Trimming stripped 1 base from V and 2 bases from J, with 7 bases between. In germline, CDR1 is GTSNPN, CDR2 SVGIG (reference sequence). This CDR3 has 13 residues. CDR3: CAWSGGNTDTQYF. As DNA, the CDR3 is TGTGCCTGGAGTGGGGGGAACACAGATACGCAGTATTTT.

With respect to this clonotype: A much larger clone differs from this one at a single base, so this may be a read error. This rearrangement joins TRBV5-1 to TRBJ1-2, with TRBD1 identical over 9 bases. This CDR3 has 15 amino acids. Germline CDR1 reads SGHRS; CDR2 reads YFSETQ. With 6 bases clipped from V and 1 base from J, the junction kept 7 bases outside the gene matches. The CDR3 nucleotides read TGCGCCAGCAACCCGAGACAGGGGGTTAACTATGGCTACACCTTC. As protein: CASNPRQGVNYGYTF.

The rearrangement links TRBV20-1 to TRBJ2-7; D uncertain. In germline, CDR1 is DFQATT, CDR2 SNEGSKA (reference sequence). The CDR3 consists of 11 residues. V shed 8 bases and J shed 0 bases, with 8 bases lying between them. DNA of the CDR3: TGCAGTCCCTACAGCTCCTACGAGCAGTACTTC. Protein product: CSPYSSYEQYF.

The gene calls are TRBV15 and TRBJ2-3; D may match TRBD1 or TRBD2 (5 bases each). Germline CDR1 LNHNV, CDR2 YYDKDF (reference sequence). This CDR3 is 14 amino acids long. V was clipped by 8 bases and J by 4 bases, with 16 bases between them. The DNA for the CDR3 is TGTGCCACCTCCTTTGGGGGAGAGTCAGATACGCAGTATTTT. As protein: CATSFGGESDTQYF.

The chain joins TRBV6-2 or TRBV6-3 to TRBJ2-4; D remains unclear. The assigned J gene may be wrong: the sequence end matches TRBJ2-7 better. The CDR3 runs 12 residues. Germline CDR1 and CDR2: MNHEY and SVGEGT. The CDR3 DNA sequence: TGTGCCAACAGCCGCTCTCGCTACGAGCAGTACTTC. Translated, it gives CANSRSRYEQYF.

The V gene is TRBV6-2 or TRBV6-3, the J gene TRBJ2-3; 10 bases are shared with TRBD2. The V segment lost 2 bases and the J segment 2 bases; nucleotides outside the gene matches: 7. There are 17 residues in the CDR3. CDR1 MNHEY and CDR2 SVGEGT come from the germline V gene. CDR3 sequence (DNA): TGTGCCAGCAGTTACGGTTTGAGCGGGAGGGCCACAGATACGCAGTATTTT. Its translation is CASSYGLSGRATDTQYF.

The table lists this clonotype with a few counts. The chain links TRBV20-1 to TRBJ2-1; no definite D call. CDR1 DFQATT and CDR2 SNEGSKA come from the germline V gene (reference sequence). Trimming left V 5 bases short and J 8 bases short, with 10 bases between. This CDR3 has 11 amino acids. This chain's CDR3 is CSASLDHEQFF. CDR3 coding DNA: TGCAGTGCTTCCTTAGACCATGAGCAGTTCTTC.

This rearrangement joins TRBV2 to TRBJ2-3; D gene ambiguous. The CDR3 loop spans 14 amino acids. Trimming left V 8 bases short and J 2 bases short, with 14 bases between. In germline, CDR1 is SNHLY, CDR2 FYNNEI. This CDR3 is CASLNPTVTDTQYF. CDR3 bases: TGTGCCAGCCTCAACCCCACAGTCACAGATACGCAGTATTTT.

As to this clonotype: This may come from a read error, since a much larger clone is one base off. The chain carries TRBV27 and TRBJ2-5, with TRBD2 identical over 8 bases. The CDR3 consists of 14 residues. V shed 6 bases and J 11 bases; nucleotides not matched to a gene: 14. Per germline, CDR1 MNHEY and CDR2 SMNVEV (reference sequence). This CDR3 reads CASRQTSEYYGQYF. CDR3 in DNA: TGTGCCAGCAGACAGACTAGCGAATACTACGGGCAGTACTTC.

This sequence joins TRBV25-1 and TRBJ2-5, with 8 bases identical to TRBD2. Germline loops: CDR1 MGHDK, CDR2 SYGVNS. The V segment lost 3 bases and the J segment 5 bases; nucleotides outside the gene matches: 8. The CDR3 length is 15 residues. The CDR3 region has the DNA TGTGCCAGCAGTGACTACCAAGCGGGAGCGGAGACCCAGTACTTC. It codes for CASSDYQAGAETQYF.

The chain has TRBV20-1 and TRBJ2-3, with D possibly matching TRBD2 (6 bases). The CDR3 has 11 amino acids. CDR1 is DFQATT and CDR2 is SNEGSKA in the germline V gene (reference sequence). The ends were cut back, 4 bases at V and 9 bases at J, with 11 bases in the middle. CDR3 coding DNA: TGCAGTGCTACCCGGGACTGGACGCAGTATTTT. Residues: CSATRDWTQYF.

This chain connects TRBV5-1 to TRBJ1-5; D call uncertain. V was trimmed by 1 base and J by 7 bases, leaving 9 bases between them. CDR3 size: 13 residues. Germline values: CDR1 SGHRS, CDR2 YFSETQ. CDR3 region: CASSLSSQQPQHF. The CDR3 nucleotides read TGCGCCAGCAGCTTGTCGTCACAGCAGCCCCAGCATTTT.

This CDR3 reads CASTSYNEQFF. The CDR3 DNA reads as TGTGCCAGCACCAGCTACAATGAGCAGTTCTTC. J is TRBJ2-1 and V is TRBV2; D is uncertain. Trimming stripped 7 bases from V and 3 bases from J, with 4 bases between. The germline gives CDR1 SNHLY, CDR2 FYNNEI. This CDR3 has 11 residues.

The V gene is TRBV29-1, the J gene TRBJ1-2, with D possibly matching TRBD1 (5 bases). The CDR3 is made up of 13 amino acids. Deletions cut 1 base from V and 7 bases from J, with 13 bases between. Per the germline V gene, CDR1 is SQVTM and CDR2 is ANQGSEA. The CDR3 DNA reads TGCAGCGTTGAAGGGTTTTCGGGGGGTGGCTACACCTTC. As protein: CSVEGFSGGGYTF.

As for this clonotype: At one end the junction does not follow the germline gene, possibly because of a read error. The V and J genes are TRBV28 and TRBJ2-7; perhaps TRBD1 as D (5 bases). The germline V gene has CDR1 MDHEN and CDR2 SYDVKM. The CDR3 length is 12 residues. The CDR3 DNA reads TGTGCCAGCGGTTTGACAGCCTACGAGCAGTACTTC. This translates into CASGLTAYEQYF.

This clonotype showed up just a few times. V gene TRBV6-5 combines with J gene TRBJ2-5; TRBD1 aligns across 7 bases. Looked up from germline, CDR1 is MNHEY and CDR2 is SVGAGI. J gave up 0 bases and V 4 bases, and 8 bases lay outside the gene matches. This CDR3 comprises 16 residues. CDR3 DNA: TGTGCCAGCAGTTCAGTCGGCACAGGGGACCAAGAGACCCAGTACTTC. Translated, it gives CASSSVGTGDQETQYF.